This entry features one T cell receptor beta chain sequence. The antigen is undetermined. This sample was taken from a study of glioma-infiltrating T cells after dendritic cell vaccination. At the level of the study: Autologous tumor lysate-pulsed dendritic cell vaccination was given between the early 2000s and the early 2010s.

The PCR used 60 V beta and 13 J beta primers. The method was immunoSEQ multiplex PCR; TCRdb's version includes in-frame clones alone and lacks a portion of them. The data contain some 110,000 clones, about 90% of them singletons. Time point given: after dendritic cell vaccination, including at tumor progression/relapse. This CDR3 is built from 14 residues. Germline-derived CDR1 and CDR2 are ENHRY and SYGVKD. With 2 bases removed from V and 4 bases from J, the gap between germline ends came to 11 bases. Study results and caveats: Longer survival after dendritic cell vaccination followed higher pretreatment TIL content. The cohort had few patients with full blood and tumor sets.

The material sequenced was blood, taken after dendritic cell vaccination. The chain recombines TRBV10-3 with TRBJ1-2; D may be TRBD1 (6 bases). This receptor was obtained from a human donor with glioblastoma. The chain's CDR3 is CAISEEQGPYGYTF. CDR3 in DNA: TGTGCCATCAGTGAGGAACAGGGCCCCTATGGCTACACCTTC.